This T cell receptor (beta chain) appears in the sequencing data of a study of CD4 T cells in relation to SARS-CoV-2 and coronaviruses. This clone was counted a few times. Its matching antigen is unknown. Sequenced by immunoSEQ multiplex PCR; TCRdb stores in-frame clones only, minus some. Of about 12,000 clones detected, roughly 65% appear once; the ten largest clones hold 6.5% to 9.5%. The study's findings and limits: The cross-reactivity analysis covered only spike protein, not other viral proteins.

CD4+ T cells from unexposed donors were obtained before the COVID-19 pandemic (2011-2018). Isolation of CD4+ T cells took place after approximately 11 days in culture. Testing used SARS-CoV-2 S/N and four cold-coronavirus spikes on unexposed-donor CD4+ T cells, cells permitting. The CDR3 is 18 amino acids. The germline V gene has CDR1 MDHEN and CDR2 SYDVKM. V lost 10 bases, J lost 0 bases, and 10 bases stayed unmatched. The receptor's source is a human donor in good health. The sequencing input was CD4+ T cells from PBMCs, cultured in vitro. The rearrangement joins TRBV28 to TRBJ2-3; 16 nucleotides align to TRBD2. The CDR3 reads CATRSGLAGGGSTDTQYF. The CDR3 DNA reads TGTGCCACAAGGTCGGGACTAGCGGGAGGGGGGAGCACAGATACGCAGTATTTT.